Below, one T cell receptor (beta chain) is given with its context. Sequencing used immunoSEQ multiplex PCR; TCRdb keeps in-frame clones, though not all of them. Of roughly 220,000 clones listed, approximately 88% are singletons. The sample originates from a study of cytomegalovirus exposure and HLA in healthy donors. Looked up from germline, CDR1 is SQVTM and CDR2 is ANQGSEA. This CDR3 comprises 14 residues. V lost 5 bases to trimming and J lost 0 bases; unmatched junction nucleotides: 6. This chain joins TRBV29-1 and TRBJ2-7; 8 nucleotides line up with TRBD2. The clonotype originates from a woman in her twenties or thirties in good health and CMV-seropositive. Sequencing was carried out using PBMCs. CDR3 sequence reads: CSVRVAGSSYEQYF. CDR3 DNA sequence: TGCAGCGTTCGGGTAGCGGGGAGCTCCTACGAGCAGTACTTC.